This T cell receptor beta chain emerged from a study of blood T cell repertoires in COVID-19. Using immunoSEQ multiplex PCR, the repertoire was profiled, and TCRdb retains in-frame clones only, with some absent. The data show 250,000 to 350,000 clones, with 70% to 90% seen just once and about 1.9% held by the top ten. The source material was peripheral blood. This TCR derives from a woman aged 25-40 years who had recovered from COVID-19.

In DNA form, the CDR3 reads TGTGCCAGCAGCTCCCCGGGGGGGGTCGCCACAGATACGCAGTATTTT. As protein: CASSSPGGVATDTQYF. This chain connects TRBV7-9 to TRBJ2-3, with TRBD2 matching 8 bases. The trim removed 4 bases at V and 2 bases at J, leaving 8 bases unmatched. The length of the CDR3 is 16 residues. Germline V gene data show CDR1 as SEHNR and CDR2 as FQNEAQ (reference sequence).